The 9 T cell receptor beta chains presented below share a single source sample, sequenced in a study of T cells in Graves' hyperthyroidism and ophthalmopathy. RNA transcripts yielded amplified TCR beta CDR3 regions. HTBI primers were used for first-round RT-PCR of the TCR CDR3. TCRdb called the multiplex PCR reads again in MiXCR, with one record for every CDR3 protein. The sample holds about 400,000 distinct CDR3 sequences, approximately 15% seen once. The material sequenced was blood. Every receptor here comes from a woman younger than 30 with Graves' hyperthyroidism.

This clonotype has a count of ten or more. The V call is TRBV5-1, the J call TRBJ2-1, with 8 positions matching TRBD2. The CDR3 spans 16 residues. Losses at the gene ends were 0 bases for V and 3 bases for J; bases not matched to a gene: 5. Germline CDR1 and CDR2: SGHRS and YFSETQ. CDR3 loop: CASSLGAGAFYNEQFF. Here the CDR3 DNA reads TGCGCCAGCAGCTTGGGAGCGGGAGCCTTCTACAATGAGCAGTTCTTC. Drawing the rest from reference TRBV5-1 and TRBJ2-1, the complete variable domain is KAGVTQTPRYLIKTRGQQVTLSCSPISGHRSVSWYQQTPGQGLQFLFEYFSETQRNKGNFPGRFSGRQFSNSRSEMNVSTLELGDSALYLCASSLGAGAFYNEQFFGPGTRLTVL.

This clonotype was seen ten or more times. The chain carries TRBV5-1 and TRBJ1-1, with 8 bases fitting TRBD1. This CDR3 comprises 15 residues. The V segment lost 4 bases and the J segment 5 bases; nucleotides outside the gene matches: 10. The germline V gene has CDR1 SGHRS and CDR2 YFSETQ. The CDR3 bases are TGCGCCAGCAGCCTGATAACAGGGGGGGGAACTGAAGCTTTCTTT. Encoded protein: CASSLITGGGTEAFF.

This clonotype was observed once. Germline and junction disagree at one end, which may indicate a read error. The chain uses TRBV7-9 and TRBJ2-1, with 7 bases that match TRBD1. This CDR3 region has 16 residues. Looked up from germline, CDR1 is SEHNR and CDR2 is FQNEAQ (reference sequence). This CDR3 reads CASSPPGVGGKAEQFF. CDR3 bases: TGTGCTAGCAGCCCCCCCGGGGTAGGGGGCAAGGCTGAGCAGTTCTTC.

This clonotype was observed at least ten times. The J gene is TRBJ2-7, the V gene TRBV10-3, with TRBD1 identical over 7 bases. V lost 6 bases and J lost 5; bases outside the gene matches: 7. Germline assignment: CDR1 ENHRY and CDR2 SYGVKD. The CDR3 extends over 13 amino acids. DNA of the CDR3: TGTGCCATCAGCCCGACAGGGACGGACGAGCAGTACTTC. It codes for CAISPTGTDEQYF.

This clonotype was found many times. CDR3 loop: CASRSIRGPATDTQYF. The CDR3, as DNA: TGTGCCAGCAGATCAATCCGGGGACCAGCCACAGATACGCAGTATTTT. The chain employs TRBV27 and TRBJ2-3; D tentatively fits TRBD1 or TRBD2 (5 bases each). Germline CDR1 MNHEY, CDR2 SMNVEV (reference sequence). V shed 6 bases and J shed 2 bases, with 18 bases lying between them. CDR3 length: 16 amino acids.

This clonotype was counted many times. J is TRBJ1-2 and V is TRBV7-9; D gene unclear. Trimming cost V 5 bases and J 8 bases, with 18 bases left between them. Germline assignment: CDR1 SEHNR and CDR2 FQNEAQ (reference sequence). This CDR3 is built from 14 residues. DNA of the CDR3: TGTGCCAGCAGCAGACCTCGGGTGAATGGCGGCTACACCTTC. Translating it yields CASSRPRVNGGYTF.

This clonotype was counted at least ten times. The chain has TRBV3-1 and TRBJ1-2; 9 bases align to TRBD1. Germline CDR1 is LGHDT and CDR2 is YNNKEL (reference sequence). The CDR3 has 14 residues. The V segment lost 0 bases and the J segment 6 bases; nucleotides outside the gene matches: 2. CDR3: CASSQDGTGHGYTF. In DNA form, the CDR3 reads TGTGCCAGCAGCCAAGATGGGACAGGGCATGGCTACACCTTC.

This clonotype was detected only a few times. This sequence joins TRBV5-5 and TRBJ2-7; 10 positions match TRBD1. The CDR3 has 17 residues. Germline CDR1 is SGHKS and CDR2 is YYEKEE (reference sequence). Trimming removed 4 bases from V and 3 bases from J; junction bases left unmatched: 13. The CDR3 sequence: CASSTSDRGPFLYEQYF. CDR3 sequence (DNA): TGTGCCAGCAGCACGTCAGACAGGGGGCCTTTCCTCTACGAGCAGTACTTC. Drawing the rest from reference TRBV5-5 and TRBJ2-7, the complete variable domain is DAGVTQSPTHLIKTRGQQVTLRCSPISGHKSVSWYQQVLGQGPQFIFQYYEKEERGRGNFPDRFSARQFPNYSSELNVNALLLGDSALYLCASSTSDRGPFLYEQYFGPGTRLTVT.

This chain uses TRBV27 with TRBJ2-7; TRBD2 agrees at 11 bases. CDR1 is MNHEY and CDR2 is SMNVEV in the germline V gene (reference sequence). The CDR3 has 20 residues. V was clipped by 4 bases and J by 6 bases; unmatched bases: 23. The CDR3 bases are TGTGCCAGCAGTTCCCCTCCACATAGCGGGAGGGCGCCGAACGTCTTCGAGCAGTACTTC. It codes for CASSSPPHSGRAPNVFEQYF.